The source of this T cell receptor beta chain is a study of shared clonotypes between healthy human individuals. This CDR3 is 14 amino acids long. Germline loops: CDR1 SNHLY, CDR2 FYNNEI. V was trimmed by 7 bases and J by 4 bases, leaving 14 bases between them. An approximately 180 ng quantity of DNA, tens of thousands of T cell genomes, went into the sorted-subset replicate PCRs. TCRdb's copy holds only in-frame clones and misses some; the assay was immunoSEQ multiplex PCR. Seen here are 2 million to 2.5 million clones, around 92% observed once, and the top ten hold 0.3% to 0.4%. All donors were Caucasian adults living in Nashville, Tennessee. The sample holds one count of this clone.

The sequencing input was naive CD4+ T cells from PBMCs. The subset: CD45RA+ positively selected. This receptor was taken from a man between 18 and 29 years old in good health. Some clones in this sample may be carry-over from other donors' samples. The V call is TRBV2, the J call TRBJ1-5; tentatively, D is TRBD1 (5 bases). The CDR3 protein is CASNMGRANQPQHF. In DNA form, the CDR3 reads TGTGCCAGCAATATGGGCAGGGCGAATCAGCCCCAGCATTTT.